This entry features one T cell receptor beta chain sequence. This record belongs to a study of control samples from healthy donors and cancer patients. The method was immunoSEQ multiplex PCR; TCRdb's version includes in-frame clones alone and lacks a portion of them. The table includes approximately 100,000 clones, approximately 90% detected once. The specimen was blood. This clonotype was obtained from a man aged 25-45 years in good health.

The CDR3 is CASSQDPGSPYGYTF. DNA for the CDR3: TGTGCCAGCAGCCAAGACCCGGGTTCGCCTTATGGCTACACCTTC. The rearrangement uses TRBV3-1 (or the pseudogene TRBV3-2) and TRBJ1-2, with D unclear. The ends were cut back, 0 bases at V and 5 bases at J, with 13 bases in the middle. Germline CDR1 reads LGHDT; CDR2 reads YNNKEL (reference sequence). The CDR3 sequence is 15 residues long.